Only a few counts were recorded for the clone carrying this T cell receptor beta chain. This entry belongs to a study of blood T cells in healthy people across ages. Alongside a J-beta primer mix, a sample-barcoded 5' primer served in a second PCR lasting about 7 to 11 cycles. Each CDR3 protein gets one entry after TCRdb re-called the 5' RACE reads with MiXCR. The table includes some 1.5 million distinct CDR3 sequences, about 42% detected once. This CDR3 is 16 amino acids long. With 5 bases removed from V and 2 bases from J, the gap between germline ends came to 19 bases. Germline lookup yields CDR1 SEHNR and CDR2 FQNEAQ (reference sequence).

The receptor comes from a woman under 30 in good health. Sequenced material: blood. This chain connects TRBV7-9 to TRBJ2-7; tentatively, D is TRBD1 (5 bases). The DNA of the CDR3 is TGTGCCAGCAGCACGCACAGGTTTTCCCAGCCCTACGAGCAGTACTTC. It is translated as CASSTHRFSQPYEQYF. Full variable domain (missing parts from reference TRBV7-9 and TRBJ2-7): DTGVSQNPRHKITKRGQNVTFRCDPISEHNRLYWYRQTLGQGPEFLTYFQNEAQLEKSRLLSDRFSAERPKGSFSTLEIQRTEQGDSAMYLCASSTHRFSQPYEQYFGPGTRLTVT.